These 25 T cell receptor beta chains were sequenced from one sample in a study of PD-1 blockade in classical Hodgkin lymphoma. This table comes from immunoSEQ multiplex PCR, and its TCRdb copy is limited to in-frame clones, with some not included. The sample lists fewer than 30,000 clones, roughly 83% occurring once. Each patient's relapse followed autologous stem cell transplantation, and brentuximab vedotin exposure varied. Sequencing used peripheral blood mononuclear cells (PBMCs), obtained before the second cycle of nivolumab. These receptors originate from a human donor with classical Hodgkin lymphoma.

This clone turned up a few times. The CDR3 bases are TGCGCCAGCAGCCCTGACAGTAACCAAGAGACCCAGTACTTC. Amino acids: CASSPDSNQETQYF. The chain is built from TRBV5-1 and TRBJ2-5; TRBD1 is a possible D gene (5 bases). The CDR3 extends over 14 amino acids. Looked up from germline, CDR1 is SGHRS and CDR2 is YFSETQ. The V end lost 4 bases, the J end lost 0 bases, and 10 bases lay between the germline ends.

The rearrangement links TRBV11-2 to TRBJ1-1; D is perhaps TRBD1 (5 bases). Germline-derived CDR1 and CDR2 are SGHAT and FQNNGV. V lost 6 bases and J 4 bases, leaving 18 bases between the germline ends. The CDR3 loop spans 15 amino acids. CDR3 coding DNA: TGTGCCAGCAGGGGGCTGTCGGGGTTAGGCACTGAAGCTTTCTTT. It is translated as CASRGLSGLGTEAFF.

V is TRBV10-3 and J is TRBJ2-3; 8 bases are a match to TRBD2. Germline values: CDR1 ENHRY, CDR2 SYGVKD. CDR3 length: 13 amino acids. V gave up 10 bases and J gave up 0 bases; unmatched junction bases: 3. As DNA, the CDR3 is TGTGCCAGTAGCGGGGTTAGCACAGATACGCAGTATTTT. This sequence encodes CASSGVSTDTQYF.

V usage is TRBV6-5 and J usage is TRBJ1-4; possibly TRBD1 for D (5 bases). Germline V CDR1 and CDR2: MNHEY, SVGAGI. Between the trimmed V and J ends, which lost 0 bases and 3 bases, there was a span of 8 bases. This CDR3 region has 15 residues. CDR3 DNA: TGTGCCAGCAGTTACTCAGGGACGCCTAATGAAAAACTGTTTTTT. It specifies CASSYSGTPNEKLFF.

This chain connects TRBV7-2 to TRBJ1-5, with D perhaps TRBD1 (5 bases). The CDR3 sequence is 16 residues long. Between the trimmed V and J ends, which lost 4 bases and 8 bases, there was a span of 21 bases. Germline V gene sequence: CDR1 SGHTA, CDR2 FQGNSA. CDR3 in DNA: TGTGCCAGCAGCTCCGGGGGAGGGAGTGGCTGGAAGCCCCAGCATTTT. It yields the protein CASSSGGGSGWKPQHF. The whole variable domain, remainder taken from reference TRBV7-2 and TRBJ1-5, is GAGVSQSPSNKVTEKGKDVELRCDPISGHTALYWYRQSLGQGLEFLIYFQGNSAPDKSGLPSDRFSAERTGGSVSTLTIQRTQQEDSAVYLCASSSGGGSGWKPQHFGDGTRLSIL.

In DNA, the CDR3 is TGTGCCAGCAGCCCCCAGGGTAGGGTCCTCGATGAGCAGTTCTTC. It codes for CASSPQGRVLDEQFF. V is TRBV11-3 and J is TRBJ2-1; perhaps TRBD1 as D (5 bases). Germline CDR1 and CDR2: SGHNT and YENEEA. The V end lost 5 bases, the J end lost 8 bases, and 19 bases lay between the germline ends. CDR3 size: 15 residues.

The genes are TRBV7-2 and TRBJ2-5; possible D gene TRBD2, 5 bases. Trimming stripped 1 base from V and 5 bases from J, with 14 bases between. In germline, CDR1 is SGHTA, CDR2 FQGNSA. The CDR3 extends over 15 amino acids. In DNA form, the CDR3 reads TGTGCCAGCAGCTTAGTCAGTACCCCGGGGGAGACCCAGTACTTC. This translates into CASSLVSTPGETQYF.

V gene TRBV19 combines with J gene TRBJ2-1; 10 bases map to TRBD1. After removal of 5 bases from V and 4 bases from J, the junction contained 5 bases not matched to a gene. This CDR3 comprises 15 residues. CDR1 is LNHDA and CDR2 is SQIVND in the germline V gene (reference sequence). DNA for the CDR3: TGTGCCAGTAGTCGACCGGGACAGGGGTACAATGAGCAGTTCTTC. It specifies CASSRPGQGYNEQFF.

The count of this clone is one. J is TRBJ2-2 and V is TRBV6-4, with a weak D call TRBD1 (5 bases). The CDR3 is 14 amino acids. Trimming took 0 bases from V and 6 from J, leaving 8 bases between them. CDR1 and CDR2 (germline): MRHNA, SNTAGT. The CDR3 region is CASSDSQGPGELFF. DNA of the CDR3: TGTGCCAGCAGTGACTCCCAGGGTCCCGGGGAGCTGTTTTTT.

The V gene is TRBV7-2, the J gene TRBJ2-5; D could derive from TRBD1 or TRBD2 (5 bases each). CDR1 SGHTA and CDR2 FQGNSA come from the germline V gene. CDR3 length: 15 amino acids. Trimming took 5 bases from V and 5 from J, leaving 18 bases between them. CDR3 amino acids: CASSITGTATETQYF. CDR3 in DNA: TGTGCCAGCAGCATCACCGGGACGGCAACCGAGACCCAGTACTTC.

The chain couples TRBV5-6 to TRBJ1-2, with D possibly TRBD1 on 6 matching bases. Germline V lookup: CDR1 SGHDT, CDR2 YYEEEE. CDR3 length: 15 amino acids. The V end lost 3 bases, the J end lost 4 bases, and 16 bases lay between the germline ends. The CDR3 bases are TGTGCCAGCAGCTCCCTGGGGGGCGCCGGCTATGGCTACACCTTC. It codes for CASSSLGGAGYGYTF.

CDR3: CASSERGNQPQHF. CDR3 coding DNA: TGTGCCAGCAGTGAAAGGGGGAATCAGCCCCAGCATTTT. J is TRBJ1-5 and V is TRBV25-1, with a weak D call TRBD1 (6 bases). This CDR3 spans 13 amino acids. The germline V and J ends were trimmed by 2 bases and 4 bases, with 6 bases remaining between them. CDR1 MGHDK and CDR2 SYGVNS come from the germline V gene.

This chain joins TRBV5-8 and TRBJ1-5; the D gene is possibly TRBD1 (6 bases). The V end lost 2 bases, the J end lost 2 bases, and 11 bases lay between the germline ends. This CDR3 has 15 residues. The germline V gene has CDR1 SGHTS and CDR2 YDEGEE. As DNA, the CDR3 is TGTGCCAGCAGCTTCGACAGGAGTCGCAATCAGCCCCAGCATTTT. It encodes CASSFDRSRNQPQHF.

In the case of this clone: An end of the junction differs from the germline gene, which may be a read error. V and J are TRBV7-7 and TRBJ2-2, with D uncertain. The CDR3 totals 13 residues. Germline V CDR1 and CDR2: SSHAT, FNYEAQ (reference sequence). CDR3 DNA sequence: TGTGCTAGCAGCCGCCGGAACACCGGGGAGCTGTTTTTT. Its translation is CASSRRNTGELFF. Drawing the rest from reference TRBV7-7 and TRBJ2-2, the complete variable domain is GAGVSQSPRYKVTKRGQDVTLRCDPISSHATLYWYQQALGQGPEFLTYFNYEAQPDKSGLPSDRFSAERPEGSISTLTIQRTEQRDSAMYRCASSRRNTGELFFGEGSRLTVL.

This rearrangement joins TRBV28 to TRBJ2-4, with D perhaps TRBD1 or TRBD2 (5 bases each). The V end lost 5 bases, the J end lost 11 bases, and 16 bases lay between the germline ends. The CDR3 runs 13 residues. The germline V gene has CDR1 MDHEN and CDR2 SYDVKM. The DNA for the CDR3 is TGTGCCAGCAGTGAGGGACCGAACCTTGTTCAGTACTTC. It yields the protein CASSEGPNLVQYF.

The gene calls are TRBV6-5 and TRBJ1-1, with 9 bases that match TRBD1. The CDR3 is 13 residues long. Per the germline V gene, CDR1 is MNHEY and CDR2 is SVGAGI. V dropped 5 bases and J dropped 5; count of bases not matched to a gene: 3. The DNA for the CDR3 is TGTGCCAGCAGTCGGACAGGGGCGACTGAAGCTTTCTTT. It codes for CASSRTGATEAFF.

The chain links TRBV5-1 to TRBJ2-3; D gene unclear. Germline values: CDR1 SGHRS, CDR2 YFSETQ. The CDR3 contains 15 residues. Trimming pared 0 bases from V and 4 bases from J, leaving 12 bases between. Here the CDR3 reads CASSLEGSGSDTQYF. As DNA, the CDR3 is TGCGCCAGCAGCTTGGAAGGTTCAGGTTCAGATACGCAGTATTTT.

CDR3 region: CASSASTRGLGGYTF. The CDR3 DNA reads TGTGCCAGCAGTGCCTCGACAAGGGGGTTAGGGGGCTACACCTTC. The chain uses TRBV28 and TRBJ1-2; tentatively, D is TRBD1 (6 bases). In germline, CDR1 is MDHEN, CDR2 SYDVKM. The CDR3 runs to 15 residues. Trimming shortened V by 5 bases and J by 8 bases, and 21 bases separated the two germline ends.

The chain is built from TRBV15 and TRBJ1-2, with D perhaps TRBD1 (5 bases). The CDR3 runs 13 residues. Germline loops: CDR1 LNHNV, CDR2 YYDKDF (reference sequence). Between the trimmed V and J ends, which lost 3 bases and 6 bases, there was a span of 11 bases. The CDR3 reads CATSSWAGNGYTF. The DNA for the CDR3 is TGTGCCACCAGCAGCTGGGCAGGGAATGGCTACACCTTC.

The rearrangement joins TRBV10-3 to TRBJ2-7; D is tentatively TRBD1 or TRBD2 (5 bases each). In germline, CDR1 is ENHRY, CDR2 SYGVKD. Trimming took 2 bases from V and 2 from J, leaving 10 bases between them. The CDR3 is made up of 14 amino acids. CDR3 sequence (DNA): TGTGCCATCAGTGAGGGTCGGGACCCCTACGAGCAGTACGTC. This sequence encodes CAISEGRDPYEQYV.

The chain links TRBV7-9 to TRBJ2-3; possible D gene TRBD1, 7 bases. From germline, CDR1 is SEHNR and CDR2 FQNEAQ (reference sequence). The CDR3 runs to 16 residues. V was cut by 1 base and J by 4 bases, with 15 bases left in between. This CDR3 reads CASSLEEGALSDTQYF. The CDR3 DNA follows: TGTGCCAGCAGCTTAGAGGAGGGGGCTTTATCAGATACGCAGTATTTT.

The CDR3 bases are TGTGCCAGCATCCCCTGGGGGCCGGATACGCAGTATTTT. It encodes CASIPWGPDTQYF. The chain links TRBV27 to TRBJ2-3; D possibly corresponds to TRBD1 (6 bases). Trimming pared 7 bases from V and 6 bases from J, leaving 14 bases between. From germline, CDR1 is MNHEY and CDR2 SMNVEV (reference sequence). The CDR3 totals 13 residues.

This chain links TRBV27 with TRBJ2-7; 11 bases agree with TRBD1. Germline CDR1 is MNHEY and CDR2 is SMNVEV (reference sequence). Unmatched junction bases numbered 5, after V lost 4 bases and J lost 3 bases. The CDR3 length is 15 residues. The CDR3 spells CASSSGQGAIYEQYF. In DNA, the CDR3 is TGTGCCAGCAGTTCCGGACAGGGGGCAATCTACGAGCAGTACTTC.

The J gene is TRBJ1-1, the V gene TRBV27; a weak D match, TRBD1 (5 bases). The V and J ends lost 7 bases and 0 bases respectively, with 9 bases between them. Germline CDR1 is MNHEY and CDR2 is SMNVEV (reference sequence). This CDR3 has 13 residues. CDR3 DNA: TGTGCCAGCATGGACAACATGAACACTGAAGCTTTCTTT. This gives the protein CASMDNMNTEAFF.

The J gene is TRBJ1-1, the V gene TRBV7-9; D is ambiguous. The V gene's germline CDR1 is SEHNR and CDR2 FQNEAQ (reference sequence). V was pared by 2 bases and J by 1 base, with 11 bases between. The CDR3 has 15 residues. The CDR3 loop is CASSLNWHGNTEAFF. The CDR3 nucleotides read TGTGCCAGCAGCTTAAATTGGCACGGGAACACTGAAGCTTTCTTT.